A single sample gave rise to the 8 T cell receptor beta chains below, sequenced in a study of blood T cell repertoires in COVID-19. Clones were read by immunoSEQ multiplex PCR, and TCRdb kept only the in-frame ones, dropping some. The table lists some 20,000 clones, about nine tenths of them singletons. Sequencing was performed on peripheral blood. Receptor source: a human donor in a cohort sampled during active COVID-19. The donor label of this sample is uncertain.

The CDR3 coding sequence is TGTGCCAGCAGCCTGGGCCCACAAGAGACCCAGTACTTC. This encodes CASSLGPQETQYF. The chain has TRBV3-1 (or the pseudogene TRBV3-2) and TRBJ2-5; D unclear. Germline V lookup: CDR1 LGHDT, CDR2 YNNKEL (reference sequence). Trimming removed 4 bases at V and 2 bases at J, with 8 bases between. The CDR3 has 13 amino acids.

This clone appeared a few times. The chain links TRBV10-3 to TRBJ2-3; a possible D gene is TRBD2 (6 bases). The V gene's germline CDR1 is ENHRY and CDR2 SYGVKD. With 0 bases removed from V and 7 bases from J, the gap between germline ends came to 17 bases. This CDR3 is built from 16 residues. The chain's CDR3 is CAISESKREVANTQYF. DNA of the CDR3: TGTGCCATCAGTGAGTCGAAAAGGGAGGTCGCGAATACGCAGTATTTT.

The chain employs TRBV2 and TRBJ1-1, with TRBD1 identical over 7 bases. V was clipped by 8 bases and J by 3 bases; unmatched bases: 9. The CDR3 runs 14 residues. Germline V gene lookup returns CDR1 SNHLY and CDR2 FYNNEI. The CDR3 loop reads CASRGQLHDTEAFF. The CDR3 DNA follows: TGTGCCAGCCGGGGACAGCTTCATGACACTGAAGCTTTCTTT.

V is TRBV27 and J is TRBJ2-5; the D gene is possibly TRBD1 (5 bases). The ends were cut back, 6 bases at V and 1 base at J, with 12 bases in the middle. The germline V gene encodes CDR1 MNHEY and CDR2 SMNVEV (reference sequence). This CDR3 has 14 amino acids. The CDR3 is CASRTQGVQETQYF. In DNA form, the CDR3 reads TGTGCCAGCAGAACCCAAGGGGTCCAAGAGACCCAGTACTTC.

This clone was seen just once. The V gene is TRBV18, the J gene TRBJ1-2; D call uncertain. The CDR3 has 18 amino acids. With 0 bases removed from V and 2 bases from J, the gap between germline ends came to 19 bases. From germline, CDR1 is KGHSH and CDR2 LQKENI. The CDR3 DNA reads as TGTGCCAGCTCACCACCGACTTACTTGCTTCAACAAAACTATGGCTACACCTTC. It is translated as CASSPPTYLLQQNYGYTF.

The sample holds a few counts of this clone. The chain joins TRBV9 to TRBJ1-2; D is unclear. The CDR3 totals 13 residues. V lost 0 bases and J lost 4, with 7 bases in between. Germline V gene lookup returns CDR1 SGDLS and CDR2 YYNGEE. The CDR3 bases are TGTGCCAGCAGCGTAGAAGAGGGCTATGGCTACACCTTC. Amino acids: CASSVEEGYGYTF.

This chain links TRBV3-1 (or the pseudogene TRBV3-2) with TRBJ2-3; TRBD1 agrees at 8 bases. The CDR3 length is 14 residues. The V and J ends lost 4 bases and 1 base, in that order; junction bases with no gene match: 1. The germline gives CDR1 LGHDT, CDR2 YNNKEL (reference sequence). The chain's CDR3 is CASSPGQGTDTQYF. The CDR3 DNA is TGTGCCAGCAGCCCGGGACAGGGCACAGATACGCAGTATTTT.

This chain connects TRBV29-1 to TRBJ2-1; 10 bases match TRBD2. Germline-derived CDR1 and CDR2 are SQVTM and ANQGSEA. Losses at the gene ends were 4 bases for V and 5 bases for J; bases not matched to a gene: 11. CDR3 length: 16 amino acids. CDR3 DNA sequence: TGCAGCGTTGTAATTCGGGGGACTAGCGCCAACAATGAGCAGTTCTTC. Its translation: CSVVIRGTSANNEQFF.